The 30 T cell receptor beta chains below all came from one sample that was sequenced in a study of blood T cell repertoires in COVID-19. The repertoire was sequenced with immunoSEQ multiplex PCR; TCRdb's copy has only in-frame clones and lacks some. Here the sample spans 220,000 or so clones, 89% being singletons. The sample consisted of peripheral blood. The source is a man aged 60-69 years who had recovered from COVID-19.

This sequence joins TRBV6-4 and TRBJ1-5, with a weak D call TRBD1 (6 bases). The V end lost 6 bases, the J end lost 2 bases, and 14 bases lay between the germline ends. The CDR3 loop spans 15 amino acids. Germline CDR1 and CDR2: MRHNA and SNTAGT. For the CDR3, the DNA is TGTGCCAGCAGCCTCGGACAGCCTCGCAATCAGCCCCAGCATTTT. The encoded protein is CASSLGQPRNQPQHF.

The rearrangement joins TRBV11-2 to TRBJ2-3; D not certain. The CDR3 spans 15 residues. Germline assignment: CDR1 SGHAT and CDR2 FQNNGV. Trimming shortened V by 0 bases and J by 2 bases, and 9 bases separated the two germline ends. The CDR3 is CASSLDLRTTDTQYF. CDR3 sequence (DNA): TGTGCCAGCAGCTTAGATTTGAGAACCACAGATACGCAGTATTTT.

The V call is TRBV4-2, the J call TRBJ2-3, with 12 bases that match TRBD2. Germline V gene data show CDR1 as LGHNA and CDR2 as YNFKEQ. V lost 4 bases to trimming and J lost 2 bases; unmatched junction nucleotides: 7. The CDR3 contains 17 residues. The CDR3 nucleotides read TGTGCCAGCAGCCGAGGACTAGCGGGGAGAACCACAGATACGCAGTATTTT. Amino acids: CASSRGLAGRTTDTQYF.

V is TRBV4-1 and J is TRBJ2-1, with D possibly being TRBD2 (7 bases). V was clipped by 6 bases and J by 0 bases, with 9 bases between them. Germline V gives CDR1 MGHRA, CDR2 YSYEKL. CDR3 length: 14 residues. The CDR3 region is CASRGGGSYNEQFF. The CDR3 bases are TGCGCCAGCAGAGGGGGGGGCTCCTACAATGAGCAGTTCTTC.

The chain joins TRBV25-1 to TRBJ1-1; 9 bases line up with TRBD1. V lost 9 bases, J lost 5 bases, and 7 bases stayed unmatched. The germline V gene encodes CDR1 MGHDK and CDR2 SYGVNS. There are 13 residues in the CDR3. The CDR3 sequence is CASIKTGGTEAFF. The CDR3 nucleotides read TGTGCCAGTATAAAGACAGGGGGGACTGAAGCTTTCTTT.

This clone was detected only a few times. V usage is TRBV2 and J usage is TRBJ1-2; 10 bases are a match to TRBD1. CDR1 and CDR2 (germline): SNHLY, FYNNEI. This CDR3 is built from 15 residues. Trimming took 6 bases from V and 2 from J; bases not matched to a gene: 6. CDR3 DNA: TGTGCCAGCAGCGTGACAGGGGGCCCGAACTATGGCTACACCTTC. It is translated as CASSVTGGPNYGYTF.

A remark on this clone: The same CDR3 is also encoded by other DNA sequences in this sample. This sequence joins TRBV27 and TRBJ1-1; maybe TRBD1 (6 bases). The CDR3 spans 13 residues. With 4 bases removed from V and 4 bases from J, the gap between germline ends came to 10 bases. Germline CDR1 MNHEY, CDR2 SMNVEV (reference sequence). In DNA form, the CDR3 reads TGTGCCAGCAGTTATAGAGGGGGCACTGAAGCTTTCTTT. This translates into CASSYRGGTEAFF.

Note on this clone: The DNA is left out, because the CDR3 cannot be placed on it with certainty; the CDR3 is given as TCRdb lists it. This chain links TRBV27 with TRBJ1-2; TRBD1 is the table's D call, not checked against the DNA. A total of 15 residues make up the CDR3, ends included. Germline V gene sequence: CDR1 MNHEY, CDR2 SMNVEV (reference sequence). The CDR3 loop is CASSSSGQGVYGYTF.

The CDR3 sequence is CATLTDGGASDGYTF. The CDR3, as DNA: TGTGCCACCCTGACAGATGGGGGGGCGAGTGATGGCTACACCTTC. The chain joins TRBV2 to TRBJ1-2, with D possibly matching TRBD1 (6 bases). Germline assignment: CDR1 SNHLY and CDR2 FYNNEI. This CDR3 has 15 residues. V shed 10 bases and J shed 6 bases, with 24 bases lying between them.

The V gene is TRBV5-8, the J gene TRBJ1-5; D is undetermined. CDR3 length equals 16 residues. CDR1 is SGHTS, CDR2 YDEGEE, per germline. V lost 0 bases and J 7 bases, leaving 17 bases between the germline ends. The CDR3 nucleotides are TGTGCCAGCAGCTTGGGACAACGATCCCAAGGCCAGCCCCAGCATTTT. Residues: CASSLGQRSQGQPQHF.

The rearrangement links TRBV6-5 to TRBJ2-7; tentatively, D is TRBD2 (6 bases). Germline lookup yields CDR1 MNHEY and CDR2 SVGAGI. The CDR3 consists of 14 residues. With 8 bases removed from V and 3 bases from J, the gap between germline ends came to 17 bases. The CDR3 bases are TGTGCCAGCCTGGGGACGGGACTCAGCTACGAGCAGTACTTC. Its protein is CASLGTGLSYEQYF.

This chain joins TRBV28 and TRBJ1-5, with D unclear. The germline V gene encodes CDR1 MDHEN and CDR2 SYDVKM. The CDR3 contains 13 residues. The germline V and J ends were trimmed by 6 bases and 14 bases, with 20 bases remaining between them. The CDR3 DNA sequence: TGTGCCAGCAGACATGACCTAGCCCCATTGGAGCATTTT. Encoded protein: CASRHDLAPLEHF. The complete variable domain, with remaining parts taken from reference TRBV28 and TRBJ1-5, reads DVKVTQSSRYLVKRTGEKVFLECVQDMDHENMFWYRQDPGLGLRLIYFSYDVKMKEKGDIPEGYSVSREKKERFSLILESASTNQTSMYLCASRHDLAPLEHFGDGTRLSIL.

The V call is TRBV25-1, the J call TRBJ2-5; D gene ambiguous. Germline values: CDR1 MGHDK, CDR2 SYGVNS. V gave up 5 bases and J gave up 1 base, with 14 bases separating them. The length of the CDR3 is 15 residues. The CDR3 sequence: CASSSTLVLQETQYF. CDR3 sequence (DNA): TGTGCCAGCAGTAGCACTCTAGTGCTCCAAGAGACCCAGTACTTC.

The chain has TRBV15 and TRBJ1-4, with 9 positions matching TRBD1. The CDR3 is 16 amino acids. V trimming: 0 bases; J trimming: 7 bases; junction bases outside the gene matches: 6. Germline-derived CDR1 and CDR2 are LNHNV and YYDKDF (reference sequence). CDR3 nucleotide sequence: TGTGCCACCAGCAGAGATCTGGGACAGGGAGGTGAAAAACTGTTTTTT. This gives the protein CATSRDLGQGGEKLFF.

This clone was counted a few times. The same CDR3 can be traced to other DNA sequences in this sample. J is TRBJ2-7 and V is TRBV19, with D possibly being TRBD1 (6 bases). Germline V gene lookup returns CDR1 LNHDA and CDR2 SQIVND (reference sequence). The CDR3 sequence is 14 residues long. Trimming cost V 0 bases and J 2 bases, with 8 bases left between them. CDR3 bases: TGTGCCAGTAGTATAGAGGCAGGGGCCTACGAGCAGTACTTC. This sequence encodes CASSIEAGAYEQYF.

The rearrangement links TRBV15 to TRBJ2-1; tentative D call: TRBD1 (5 bases). The CDR3 is 14 amino acids. V was shortened by 3 bases and J by 8 bases, with 14 bases between the two germline ends. CDR1 and CDR2 from the germline V gene are LNHNV and YYDKDF (reference sequence). CDR3 nucleotide sequence: TGTGCCACCAGCAGGGGGCAGGGAAGGGATGAGCAGTTCTTC. The encoded protein is CATSRGQGRDEQFF.

The chain combines TRBV19 with TRBJ1-1, with TRBD1 matching over 8 bases. Trimming cost V 3 bases and J 1 base; bases outside gene matches: 4. The CDR3 loop spans 15 amino acids. CDR1 is LNHDA and CDR2 is SQIVND in the germline V gene (reference sequence). The CDR3 here is CASSIPGQGNTEAFF. In DNA form, the CDR3 reads TGTGCCAGTAGTATCCCCGGACAGGGGAACACTGAAGCTTTCTTT.

The rearrangement joins TRBV28 to TRBJ2-1; D is possibly TRBD2 (5 bases). In germline, CDR1 is MDHEN, CDR2 SYDVKM. V was clipped by 7 bases and J by 6 bases, with 16 bases between them. The length of the CDR3 is 14 residues. In nucleotides, the CDR3 is TGTGCCAGCAACTCTAGGAGAGGGCGCAATGAGCAGTTCTTC. Its protein product is CASNSRRGRNEQFF. Full variable domain (rest looked up from reference TRBV28 and TRBJ2-1): DVKVTQSSRYLVKRTGEKVFLECVQDMDHENMFWYRQDPGLGLRLIYFSYDVKMKEKGDIPEGYSVSREKKERFSLILESASTNQTSMYLCASNSRRGRNEQFFGPGTRLTVL.

V is TRBV14 and J is TRBJ1-4; D is undetermined. The CDR3 is 15 amino acids. Per germline, CDR1 SGHDN and CDR2 FVKESK. Trimming shortened V by 0 bases and J by 10 bases, and 15 bases separated the two germline ends. The CDR3, as DNA: TGTGCCAGCAGCCAAGATTTATCGGAAGGGAGAAAACTGTTTTTT. It codes for CASSQDLSEGRKLFF.

The rearrangement uses TRBV6-2 or TRBV6-3 and TRBJ1-2, with 7 positions matching TRBD1. Germline assignment: CDR1 MNHEY and CDR2 SVGEGT. Losses at the gene ends were 6 bases for V and 4 bases for J; bases not matched to a gene: 5. The CDR3 runs 13 residues. CDR3 loop: CASSRRDSYGYTF. CDR3 DNA: TGTGCCAGCAGCCGTCGGGACAGCTATGGCTACACCTTC.

For this clone: Within the sample, other DNA sequences also encode this same CDR3. The chain links TRBV2 to TRBJ2-3; TRBD2 agrees at 10 bases. J gave up 1 base and V 6 bases, and 4 bases lay outside the gene matches. This CDR3 is built from 15 residues. Germline V gene sequence: CDR1 SNHLY, CDR2 FYNNEI. The CDR3, as DNA: TGTGCCAGCAGAGGCGGGACTAGCGGCACAGATACGCAGTATTTT. Its protein product is CASRGGTSGTDTQYF.

This clone was counted only a few times. V gene TRBV2 combines with J gene TRBJ1-2, with D unclear. The germline CDR1 and CDR2 sequences are SNHLY and FYNNEI. This CDR3 has 14 residues. Trimming took 4 bases from V and 6 from J, leaving 15 bases between them. CDR3 DNA: TGTGCCAGCAGTGTTGGGCAGAGAATGGATGGCTACACCTTC. As protein: CASSVGQRMDGYTF. The full variable domain, with the rest looked up from reference TRBV2 and TRBJ1-2, is EPEVTQTPSHQVTQMGQEVILRCVPISNHLYFYWYRQILGQKVEFLVSFYNNEISEKSEIFDDQFSVERPDGSNFTLKIRSTKLEDSAMYFCASSVGQRMDGYTFGSGTRLTVV.

The V call is TRBV19, the J call TRBJ2-3, with a weak D call TRBD2 (5 bases). The V gene's germline CDR1 is LNHDA and CDR2 SQIVND (reference sequence). V was pared by 5 bases and J by 7 bases, with 16 bases between. This CDR3 has 14 residues. The CDR3 here is CASSLREPPYTQYF. DNA of the CDR3: TGTGCCAGTAGTTTGAGGGAGCCCCCGTATACGCAGTATTTT. Together with reference TRBV19 and TRBJ2-3, the CDR3 gives the full variable domain: DGGITQSPKYLFRKEGQNVTLSCEQNLNHDAMYWYRQDPGQGLRLIYYSQIVNDFQKGDIAEGYSVSREKKESFPLTVTSAQKNPTAFYLCASSLREPPYTQYFGPGTRLTVL.

The rearrangement links TRBV28 to TRBJ2-7; 7 bases line up with TRBD2. The V gene's germline CDR1 is MDHEN and CDR2 SYDVKM. The CDR3 runs 13 residues. In nucleotides, the CDR3 is TGTGCGGTCTGCAGGGACTACCTCTACGAGCAGTACTTC. Protein product: CAVCRDYLYEQYF. Looking up the rest from reference TRBV28 and TRBJ2-7 gives the full variable domain: DVKVTQSSRYLVKRTGEKVFLECVQDMDHENMFWYRQDPGLGLRLIYFSYDVKMKEKGDIPEGYSVSREKKERFSLILESASTNQTSMYLCAVCRDYLYEQYFGPGTRLTVT.

J is TRBJ2-7 and V is TRBV11-2, with D possibly TRBD2 on 5 matching bases. The CDR3 sequence is 13 residues long. Germline V lookup: CDR1 SGHAT, CDR2 FQNNGV. V shed 4 bases and J shed 3 bases, with 10 bases lying between them. The CDR3 coding sequence is TGTGCCAGCAGCTCGGACTCTTTCTACGAGCAGTACTTC. Translation gives CASSSDSFYEQYF.

This clone was seen only a few times. The rearrangement uses TRBV19 and TRBJ1-2, with 9 bases fitting TRBD1. Germline V gives CDR1 LNHDA, CDR2 SQIVND (reference sequence). V shed 3 bases and J 0 bases; nucleotides not matched to a gene: 2. The CDR3 spans 15 residues. The CDR3 DNA follows: TGTGCCAGTAGTATCCGGACAGGGGCTAACTATGGCTACACCTTC. It yields the protein CASSIRTGANYGYTF. Filled out from reference TRBV19 and TRBJ1-2, the complete variable domain reads DGGITQSPKYLFRKEGQNVTLSCEQNLNHDAMYWYRQDPGQGLRLIYYSQIVNDFQKGDIAEGYSVSREKKESFPLTVTSAQKNPTAFYLCASSIRTGANYGYTFGSGTRLTVV.

The chain is built from TRBV2 and TRBJ2-7; the D gene is possibly TRBD2 (6 bases). The CDR3 totals 14 residues. Per germline, CDR1 SNHLY and CDR2 FYNNEI. V dropped 2 bases and J dropped 3 bases, with 11 bases sitting between them. CDR3 nucleotide sequence: TGTGCCAGCAGTGAAATGCTAGCGCTCTACGAGCAGTACTTC. It encodes CASSEMLALYEQYF.

V gene TRBV6-2 or TRBV6-3 combines with J gene TRBJ1-5; the match to TRBD1 covers 9 bases. CDR1 is MNHEY and CDR2 is SVGEGT in the germline V gene. The length of the CDR3 is 15 residues. Losses at the gene ends were 4 bases for V and 6 bases for J; bases not matched to a gene: 7. In DNA form, the CDR3 reads TGTGCCAGCAGTTCCCACAGGACAGGGGTTCAGCCCCAGCATTTT. Translated: CASSSHRTGVQPQHF.

CDR3 in amino acids: CASRASGVTGELFF. CDR3 coding DNA: TGTGCCAGCCGGGCTAGCGGGGTTACCGGGGAGCTGTTTTTT. This rearrangement joins TRBV2 to TRBJ2-2; 9 bases are shared with TRBD2. Germline CDR1 is SNHLY and CDR2 is FYNNEI. The CDR3 sequence is 14 residues long. The ends lost 8 bases at V and 5 bases at J; junction bases unmatched: 6.

The chain links TRBV29-1 to TRBJ1-1; D possibly corresponds to TRBD1 (6 bases). Trimming took off 5 bases at V and 6 bases at J, with 16 bases between the two ends. Germline lookup yields CDR1 SQVTM and CDR2 ANQGSEA. The CDR3 runs 13 residues. CDR3 residues: CSVQGGGWPEAFF. As DNA, the CDR3 is TGCAGCGTTCAAGGGGGGGGTTGGCCTGAAGCTTTCTTT.